This is a list of T cell receptor beta chains from one sample in a study of blood T cells in healthy people across ages. TCRdb fed the 5' RACE reads into MiXCR, producing one record per CDR3 protein. The sample has 1 million or so distinct CDR3 sequences, 40% to 55% seen once. Sequences were obtained from blood. The receptors originated from a woman aged 60-70 years in good health. Each CDR3 is given with its conserved first and last residue. The D gene is left open where the match is weak. Size is omitted from some rows. Given values are once, few, many or a class for expanded clones.

TRBV20-1	TRBD2	.	TRBJ2-7	TGCAGTGCCAGCCCACTAGCGGAAAGCTCCTACGAGCAGTACTTC	CSASPLAESSYEQYF
TRBV6-5	.	.	TRBJ1-4	TGTGCCAGCAGTGACGGGAGCGAAGAAAAACTGTTTTTT	CASSDGSEEKLFF
TRBV9	TRBD1	.	TRBJ2-2	TGTGCCAGCAGCGTTGGACAGGGTAACACCGGGGAGCTGTTTTTT	CASSVGQGNTGELFF
TRBV5-1	.	many	TRBJ2-7	TGCGCCAGCAGGGGGGCAGAATTGAGCTCCTACGAGCAGTACTTC	CASRGAELSSYEQYF
TRBV5-1	.	.	TRBJ1-1	TGCGCCAGCAAATCCGGGACGGGGGGTTTGAACACTGAAGCTTTCTTT	CASKSGTGGLNTEAFF
TRBV9	.	few	TRBJ1-5	TGTGCCAGCAGCGCGTCCGGTGGTAATCAGCCCCAGCATTTT	CASSASGGNQPQHF
TRBV20-1	.	.	TRBJ2-6	TGCAGTGCTCCACAGGGCCTAGGGGCCAACGTCCTGACTTTC	CSAPQGLGANVLTF
TRBV2	TRBD2	.	TRBJ2-5	TGTGCCAGCACGAGCGGGCTAGCGGGAGGAAGTGAGCAGTACTTC	CASTSGLAGGSEQYF
TRBV25-1	TRBD1	.	TRBJ2-5	TGTGCCAGCAGTGGGGGCCAGACAGGGAACCAAGAGACCCAGTACTTC	CASSGGQTGNQETQYF
TRBV10-3	.	few	TRBJ2-4	TGTGCCATCAGTGTGGAGGGTAGGGAGCAGTACTTC	CAISVEGREQYF
TRBV7-2	TRBD2	.	TRBJ2-2	TGTGCCAGCAGACCCGGGACTACCAGATACACCGGGGAGCTGTTTTTT	CASRPGTTRYTGELFF
TRBV12-3/TRBV12-4	.	few	TRBJ2-3	TGTGCCAGCAACCTTCGGCTGGCTGGAGTTAGTACAGATACGCAGTATTTT	CASNLRLAGVSTDTQYF
TRBV7-9	TRBD2	.	TRBJ2-7	TGTGCCAGCAGCTTAGTAGGCGGGGGTCGTGACGAGCAGTACTTC	CASSLVGGGRDEQYF
TRBV11-3	TRBD2	once	TRBJ2-1	TGTGCCAGCAGCACTAGCGGCACCATCAATGAGCAGTTCTTC	CASSTSGTINEQFF
TRBV6-5	.	few	TRBJ1-2	TGTGCCAGCAGTTACCCGGGAGCAGGGCGCGATGGCTACACCTTC	CASSYPGAGRDGYTF
TRBV7-8	.	.	TRBJ2-1	TGTGCCAGCAGCTTAGTAATAAGTAGCGGTCCCTACAATGAGCAGTTCTTC	CASSLVISSGPYNEQFF